These 29 T cell receptor beta chains were sequenced from one sample in a study of cytomegalovirus exposure and HLA in healthy donors. Primers: 60 Vbeta forward and 13 Jbeta reverse. Libraries were prepared by immunoSEQ multiplex PCR; TCRdb keeps only in-frame clonotypes and omits some of them. This table has around 200,000 clones, roughly 85% appearing once. The source material was PBMCs. All receptors come from a woman aged 45-65 years in good health and CMV-seronegative.

This clone was seen more than once but under ten times. The chain couples TRBV25-1 to TRBJ1-1, with 7 nucleotides matching TRBD1. The length of the CDR3 is 11 residues. V trimming: 6 bases; J trimming: 7 bases; junction bases outside the gene matches: 2. Looked up from germline, CDR1 is MGHDK and CDR2 is SYGVNS. This chain's CDR3 is CASSRDSEAFF. The DNA of the CDR3 is TGTGCCAGCAGCCGGGACAGTGAAGCTTTCTTT. The variable domain in full, with the rest retrieved from reference TRBV25-1 and TRBJ1-1, is EADIYQTPRYLVIGTGKKITLECSQTMGHDKMYWYQQDPGMELHLIHYSYGVNSTEKGDLSSESTVSRIRTEHFPLTLESARPSHTSQYLCASSRDSEAFFGQGTRLTVV.

The V and J genes are TRBV30 and TRBJ1-1; 7 nucleotides agree with TRBD1. The J segment lost 4 bases and the V segment lost 0 bases, leaving 5 bases of the junction unmatched. The CDR3 is 14 residues long. Germline CDR1 and CDR2: GTSNPN and SVGIG (reference sequence). In nucleotides, the CDR3 is TGTGCCTGGAGTGTATCAAACAGGGGCACTGAAGCTTTCTTT. Amino acids: CAWSVSNRGTEAFF.

As for this clone: At one of its ends the junction is not consistent with the germline gene, which may arise from a read error. This same CDR3 is encoded by further DNA sequences in the sample. The V gene is TRBV4-1, the J gene TRBJ2-5, with TRBD2 matching 9 bases. From germline, CDR1 is MGHRA and CDR2 YSYEKL. CDR3 length equals 16 residues. The CDR3 sequence: CASSQDRAGGQKTQYF. DNA of the CDR3: TGCGCCAGTAGCCAAGATCGCGCGGGAGGGCAGAAGACCCAGTACTTC.

This clone was recorded only once. The chain combines TRBV18 with TRBJ2-1; D is possibly TRBD1 (5 bases). Germline CDR1 reads KGHSH; CDR2 reads LQKENI. The V gene lost 3 bases and the J gene lost 6 bases, with 9 bases spanning the gap. The CDR3 extends over 13 amino acids. DNA for the CDR3: TGTGCCAGCTCACCGCCCAGGGCCAATGAGCAGTTCTTC. This encodes CASSPPRANEQFF. Based on the CDR3 plus reference TRBV18 and TRBJ2-1, the full variable domain is NAGVMQNPRHLVRRRGQEARLRCSPMKGHSHVYWYRQLPEEGLKFMVYLQKENIIDESGMPKERFSAEFPKEGPSILRIQQVVRGDSAAYFCASSPPRANEQFFGPGTRLTVL.

This clone was seen more than once but under ten times. The chain uses TRBV7-6 and TRBJ2-3; no reliable D call. Looked up from germline, CDR1 is SGHVS and CDR2 is FNYEAQ. Trimming cost V 1 base and J 2 bases, with 4 bases left between them. CDR3 length: 13 residues. The CDR3 DNA follows: TGTGCCAGCAGCTTAGTTCTCACAGATACGCAGTATTTT. It codes for CASSLVLTDTQYF.

The chain couples TRBV5-1 to TRBJ2-7; 8 nucleotides line up with TRBD1. Trimming cost V 0 bases and J 2 bases; bases outside gene matches: 1. This CDR3 contains 14 residues. CDR1 and CDR2 (germline): SGHRS, YFSETQ. CDR3: CASSLGTGPYEQYF. CDR3 bases: TGCGCCAGCAGCTTGGGGACAGGGCCCTACGAGCAGTACTTC.

V usage is TRBV11-2 and J usage is TRBJ2-7, with D possibly being TRBD1 (5 bases). V was clipped by 0 bases and J by 0 bases, with 9 bases between them. Germline CDR1 and CDR2: SGHAT and FQNNGV. This CDR3 region has 15 residues. The CDR3 DNA is TGTGCCAGCAGCTTAGAGCAGGGCCTCTCCTACGAGCAGTACTTC. This codes for CASSLEQGLSYEQYF.

The chain employs TRBV7-2 and TRBJ2-7; D unclear. The V and J ends lost 4 bases and 3 bases respectively, with 4 bases between them. CDR3 length: 11 amino acids. CDR1 is SGHTA, CDR2 FQGNSA, per germline. The CDR3 region has the DNA TGTGCCAGCAGCTCACTCTACGAGCAGTACTTC. It specifies CASSSLYEQYF.

The gene calls are TRBV5-1 and TRBJ1-4; D is perhaps TRBD1 (6 bases). CDR3 size: 17 residues. V shed 0 bases and J shed 4 bases, with 16 bases lying between them. The germline CDR1 and CDR2 sequences are SGHRS and YFSETQ. The chain's CDR3 is CASSLGDTWGFNEKLFF. CDR3 bases: TGCGCCAGCAGCTTGGGGGACACCTGGGGCTTTAATGAAAAACTGTTTTTT.

Concerning this clone itself: Mismatch with germline at one junction end may stem from a read error. Other DNA sequences in the same sample also yield this CDR3. The V call is TRBV6-5, the J call TRBJ2-7; the D gene is possibly TRBD1 (6 bases). The CDR3 has 14 amino acids. Germline lookup yields CDR1 MNHEY and CDR2 SVGAGI. CDR3 nucleotide sequence: TGCGCCAGCAGTTACGCTCAGGGGAGCTACGAGCAGTACTTC. Its translation is CASSYAQGSYEQYF.

This rearrangement joins TRBV5-4 to TRBJ2-7, with 11 bases that match TRBD2. J was trimmed by 2 bases and V by 4 bases; bases with no gene match: 5. The CDR3 totals 15 residues. Germline V gene data show CDR1 as SGHNT and CDR2 as YYREEE (reference sequence). CDR3 protein: CASSLGLADTYEQYF. CDR3 nucleotide sequence: TGTGCCAGCAGCCTGGGACTAGCGGACACCTACGAGCAGTACTTC.

The rearrangement uses TRBV14 and TRBJ2-7, with 12 bases identical to TRBD2. Germline lookup yields CDR1 SGHDN and CDR2 FVKESK. V gave up 0 bases and J gave up 0 bases; unmatched junction bases: 12. This CDR3 has 20 residues. The CDR3 reads CASSQEAGTSGLRSSYEQYF. The CDR3 bases are TGTGCCAGCAGCCAAGAAGCCGGGACTAGCGGGTTAAGAAGCTCCTACGAGCAGTACTTC.

This clone was seen once. The genes are TRBV7-2 and TRBJ2-5; D not certain. Germline V gene sequence: CDR1 SGHTA, CDR2 FQGNSA. Trimming pared 2 bases from V and 2 bases from J, leaving 6 bases between. The CDR3 loop spans 13 amino acids. The CDR3 sequence is CASSLQLQETQYF. Written as DNA, the CDR3 is TGTGCCAGCAGCTTACAACTACAAGAGACCCAGTACTTC.

V gene TRBV4-3 combines with J gene TRBJ1-2, with TRBD1 identical over 8 bases. The germline V gene has CDR1 LGHNA and CDR2 YSLEER. V gave up 1 base and J gave up 1 base; unmatched junction bases: 14. The CDR3 has 19 amino acids. CDR3 sequence: CASSQVSGGQPSYNYGYTF. The CDR3 DNA is TGCGCCAGCAGCCAAGTTTCAGGGGGCCAACCCTCCTATAACTATGGCTACACCTTC.

V and J are TRBV6-6 and TRBJ2-1; the match to TRBD2 covers 12 bases. This CDR3 contains 15 residues. The J segment lost 6 bases and the V segment lost 7 bases, leaving 7 bases of the junction unmatched. Germline V lookup: CDR1 MNHNY, CDR2 SVGAGI (reference sequence). The CDR3 reads CASMILAGGSNEQFF. The CDR3 DNA is TGTGCCAGCATGATACTAGCGGGGGGTTCCAATGAGCAGTTCTTC.

The gene calls are TRBV18 and TRBJ1-2, with 7 bases matching TRBD1. The CDR3 has 15 residues. Looked up from germline, CDR1 is KGHSH and CDR2 is LQKENI. The ends lost 6 bases at V and 3 bases at J; junction bases unmatched: 10. The CDR3 DNA follows: TGTGCCAGCTCCCGACAGGGAGTTGAGGACTATGGCTACACCTTC. Translated, it gives CASSRQGVEDYGYTF.

The V and J genes are TRBV29-1 and TRBJ1-5; the D is unclear. Trimming took 0 bases from V and 3 from J, leaving 9 bases between them. This CDR3 has 14 residues. Germline V CDR1 and CDR2: SQVTM, ANQGSEA. Written as DNA, the CDR3 is TGCAGCGTTGAAGACAGCGGTTCCAATCAGCCCCAGCATTTT. It is translated as CSVEDSGSNQPQHF.

The gene calls are TRBV6-5 and TRBJ1-2; 7 bases are a match to TRBD1. CDR1 MNHEY and CDR2 SVGAGI come from the germline V gene. The CDR3 has 12 amino acids. J lost 8 bases, V lost 4 bases, and 4 bases had no gene match. The CDR3 nucleotides read TGTGCCAGCAGTTCCAGGGGGGAGGGCTACACCTTC. Protein product: CASSSRGEGYTF.

The rearrangement joins TRBV7-2 to TRBJ1-2; the D is unclear. Germline V lookup: CDR1 SGHTA, CDR2 FQGNSA. The CDR3 covers 13 residues. Trimming took off 3 bases at V and 8 bases at J, with 13 bases between the two ends. In DNA form, the CDR3 reads TGTGCCAGCAGCTTGCCGGGAAGGGTCGGCTACACCTTC. Its translation: CASSLPGRVGYTF.

The chain has TRBV9 and TRBJ2-5; 12 bases are shared with TRBD1. From germline, CDR1 is SGDLS and CDR2 YYNGEE. This CDR3 contains 19 residues. J lost 3 bases, V lost 3 bases, and 15 bases had no gene match. As DNA, the CDR3 is TGTGCCAGCAGCGGGGGGGGGACAGGGGGCACCATGTGGGAAGAGACCCAGTACTTC. Translated, it gives CASSGGGTGGTMWEETQYF.

The table lists this clone with a few counts. J is TRBJ2-3 and V is TRBV2; no definite D call. CDR3 length: 13 amino acids. CDR1 SNHLY and CDR2 FYNNEI come from the germline V gene. V was cut by 4 bases and J by 2 bases, with 7 bases left in between. This chain's CDR3 is CASSVYSTDTQYF. The CDR3 DNA reads as TGTGCCAGCAGTGTCTACTCCACAGATACGCAGTATTTT.

This chain links TRBV9 with TRBJ2-1, with 11 nucleotides matching TRBD2. CDR1 is SGDLS, CDR2 YYNGEE, per germline. The CDR3 contains 13 residues. J lost 7 bases, V lost 7 bases, and 4 bases had no gene match. Written as DNA, the CDR3 is TGTGCCAGCGGGGCTAGCGGGGGGAATGAGCAGTTCTTC. Translation gives CASGASGGNEQFF.

This clone was detected once. V and J are TRBV7-2 and TRBJ1-5, with 7 nucleotides matching TRBD1. Looked up from germline, CDR1 is SGHTA and CDR2 is FQGNSA. V was clipped by 5 bases and J by 2 bases; unmatched bases: 3. The CDR3 is 14 amino acids. This CDR3 is CASSLTGGNQPQHF. In nucleotides, the CDR3 is TGTGCCAGCAGCCTCACAGGGGGCAATCAGCCCCAGCATTTT.

The chain uses TRBV27 and TRBJ2-3, with 8 bases that match TRBD1. Germline-derived CDR1 and CDR2 are MNHEY and SMNVEV (reference sequence). V shed 5 bases, J shed 2 bases, and the junction held 6 bases outside the gene matches. CDR3 length: 15 residues. CDR3 loop: CASSPMDRDTDTQYF. CDR3 sequence (DNA): TGTGCCAGCAGTCCGATGGACAGGGACACAGATACGCAGTATTTT.

This clone was seen once. J is TRBJ1-1 and V is TRBV2; no firm D call. Germline lookup yields CDR1 SNHLY and CDR2 FYNNEI. Trimming removed 5 bases at V and 1 base at J, with 5 bases between. The CDR3 runs to 12 residues. The CDR3 coding sequence is TGTGCCAGCAGTTACACGAACACTGAAGCTTTCTTT. Translation: CASSYTNTEAFF.

The rearrangement uses TRBV21-1 and TRBJ2-4; the table's D gene call, TRBD2, was not cross checked with the DNA. TRBV21-1 is labeled a pseudogene. The CDR3 extends over 15 amino acids. CDR3 sequence: CASTSGTIAKNIQYF. The CDR3 DNA reads as TGTGCCAGCACCAGCGGGACAATAGCCAAAAACATTCAGTACTTC.

This clone was recorded a few times. J is TRBJ2-3 and V is TRBV29-1; D is ambiguous. Germline values: CDR1 SQVTM, CDR2 ANQGSEA. This CDR3 region has 11 residues. Trimming pared 5 bases from V and 10 bases from J, leaving 13 bases between. Written as DNA, the CDR3 is TGCAGCGTTTTAGATCGTGGAGCGCAGTATTTT. This translates into CSVLDRGAQYF.

The chain is built from TRBV27 and TRBJ2-1, with 8 bases that match TRBD2. Germline trimming cut 0 bases from V and 4 bases from J; bases unmatched to any gene: 5. The CDR3 runs to 16 residues. Germline CDR1 MNHEY, CDR2 SMNVEV (reference sequence). CDR3 DNA sequence: TGTGCCAGCAGTTTATCGATACTAGCGGCTTACAATGAGCAGTTCTTC. This sequence encodes CASSLSILAAYNEQFF.

V is TRBV25-1 and J is TRBJ1-2; 8 positions agree with TRBD1. The CDR3 consists of 17 residues. The V segment lost 4 bases and the J segment 3 bases; nucleotides outside the gene matches: 13. Germline V gene lookup returns CDR1 MGHDK and CDR2 SYGVNS. Here the CDR3 DNA reads TGTGCCAGCAGTGCTCCCCCCTCTGCGGGACAGGACTATGGCTACACCTTC. Protein: CASSAPPSAGQDYGYTF.